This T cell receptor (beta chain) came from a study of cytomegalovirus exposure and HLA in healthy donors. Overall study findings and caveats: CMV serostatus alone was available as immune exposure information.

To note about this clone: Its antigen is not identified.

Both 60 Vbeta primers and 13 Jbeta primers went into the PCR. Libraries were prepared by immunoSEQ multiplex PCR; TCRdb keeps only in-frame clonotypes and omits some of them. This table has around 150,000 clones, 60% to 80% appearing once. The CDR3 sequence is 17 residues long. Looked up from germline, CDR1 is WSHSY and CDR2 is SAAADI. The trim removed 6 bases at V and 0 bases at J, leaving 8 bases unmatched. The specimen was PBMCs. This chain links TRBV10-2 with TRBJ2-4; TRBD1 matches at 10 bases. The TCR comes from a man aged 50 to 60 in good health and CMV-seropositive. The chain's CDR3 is CASRDRDRGLAKNIQYF. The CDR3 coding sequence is TGCGCCAGCAGAGACCGGGACAGGGGCTTAGCCAAAAACATTCAGTACTTC.